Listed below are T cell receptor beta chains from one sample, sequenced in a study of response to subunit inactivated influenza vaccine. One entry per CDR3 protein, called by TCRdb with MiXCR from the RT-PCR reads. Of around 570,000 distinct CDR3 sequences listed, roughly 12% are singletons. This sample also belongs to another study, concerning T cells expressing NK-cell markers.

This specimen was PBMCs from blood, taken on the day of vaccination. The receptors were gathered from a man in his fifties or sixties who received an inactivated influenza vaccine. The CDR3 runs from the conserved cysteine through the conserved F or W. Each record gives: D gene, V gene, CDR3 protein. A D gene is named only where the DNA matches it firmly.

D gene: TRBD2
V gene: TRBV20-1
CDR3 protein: CSAERERGSTDTQYF

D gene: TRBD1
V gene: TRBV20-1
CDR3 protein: CSARGTGGFEQYF

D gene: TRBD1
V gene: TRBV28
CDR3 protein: CASSTGGPSNQPQHF

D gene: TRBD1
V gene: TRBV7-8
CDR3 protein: CASSLEGTAPGELFF

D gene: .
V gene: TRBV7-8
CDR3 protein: CASSFLGTANTGELFF

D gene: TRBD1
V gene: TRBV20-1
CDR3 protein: CSATGTGKTSPLHF

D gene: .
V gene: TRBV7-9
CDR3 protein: CASSEAGASGELFF

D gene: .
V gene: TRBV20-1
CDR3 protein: CSARPGSSNQPQHF

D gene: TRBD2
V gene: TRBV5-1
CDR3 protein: CASSSILGLAGGPHEQYF

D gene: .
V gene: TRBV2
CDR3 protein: CASRVADTEAFF

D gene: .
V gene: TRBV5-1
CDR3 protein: CASSFGTDQETQYF

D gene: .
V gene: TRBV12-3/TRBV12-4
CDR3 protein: CASSYEGRNGYTF

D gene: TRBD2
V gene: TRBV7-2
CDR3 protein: CASRRIGTSGDPKYF

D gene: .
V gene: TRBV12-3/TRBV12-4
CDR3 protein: CASSFLQLNEKLFF

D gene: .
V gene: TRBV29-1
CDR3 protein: CSVEDPRGAQLFF

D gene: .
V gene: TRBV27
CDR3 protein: CASSATSIAYEQYF

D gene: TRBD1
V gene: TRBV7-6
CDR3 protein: CASSFSGTAETQYF

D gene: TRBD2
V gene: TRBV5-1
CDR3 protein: CASSHYSGSAYEQYF

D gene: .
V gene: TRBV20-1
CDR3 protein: CSARSGTGNTIYF

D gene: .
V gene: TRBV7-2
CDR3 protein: CASSLAKGGSTDTQYF

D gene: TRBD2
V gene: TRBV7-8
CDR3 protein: CASSSLAGVVYEQYF

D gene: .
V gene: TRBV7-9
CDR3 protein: CASSLLYWGLRETQYF

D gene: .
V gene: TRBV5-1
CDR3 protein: CASSEGGLRGSPLHF

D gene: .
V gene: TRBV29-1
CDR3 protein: CSVSSNTEAFF

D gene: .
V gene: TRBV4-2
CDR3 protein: CASSQRAGNQPQHF

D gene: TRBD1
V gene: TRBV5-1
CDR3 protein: CASSLTGGLDEQFF

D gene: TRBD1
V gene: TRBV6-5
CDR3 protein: CASSYSRQGKTQYF

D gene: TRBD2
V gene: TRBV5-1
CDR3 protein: CASSPGLLADRLNTGELFF

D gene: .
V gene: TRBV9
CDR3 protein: CASSPGFGALEAFF

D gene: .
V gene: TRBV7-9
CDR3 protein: CASSFEGNEQFF

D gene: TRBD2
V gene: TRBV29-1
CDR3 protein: CSVIPLSGRGEQFF

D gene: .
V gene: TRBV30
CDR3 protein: CAWQPGPTYGYTF

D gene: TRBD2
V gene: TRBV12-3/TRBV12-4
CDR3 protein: CASRAVPSGALTDTQYF

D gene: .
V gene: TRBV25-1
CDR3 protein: CASSVVNYNEQFF

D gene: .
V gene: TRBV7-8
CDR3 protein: CASSLAAGPTYEQYF

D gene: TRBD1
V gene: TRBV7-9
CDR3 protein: CASSAPGQGFNQPQHF

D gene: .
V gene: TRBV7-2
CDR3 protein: CASSLMTNSAKNEQYF

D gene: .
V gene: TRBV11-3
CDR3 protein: CASSLHEGEQFF

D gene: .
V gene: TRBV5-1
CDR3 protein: CASSLDSPNQPQHF

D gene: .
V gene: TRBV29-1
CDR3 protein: CSVADSGLLNEQFF

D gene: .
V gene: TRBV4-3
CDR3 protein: CASSRGTNTGELFF

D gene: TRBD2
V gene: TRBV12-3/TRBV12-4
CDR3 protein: CASSTGGLANYEQYF

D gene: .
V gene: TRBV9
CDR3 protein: CASSVAALSNEAFF

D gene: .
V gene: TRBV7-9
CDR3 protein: CASSETIRGTDEQYF

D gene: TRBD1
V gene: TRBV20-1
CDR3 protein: CSASQGAYTEAFF

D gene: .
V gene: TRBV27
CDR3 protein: CASSLSLGVGETQYF

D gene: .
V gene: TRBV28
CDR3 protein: CASSLSLYNYGYTF

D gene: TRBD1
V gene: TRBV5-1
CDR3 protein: CASSLGRTGDGYTF

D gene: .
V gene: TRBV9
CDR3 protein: CASSGRTLKTRDEQFF

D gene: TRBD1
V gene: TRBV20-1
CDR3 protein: CSARGRQGSTDTQYF

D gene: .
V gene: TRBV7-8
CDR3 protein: CASSLASGKGNEQFF

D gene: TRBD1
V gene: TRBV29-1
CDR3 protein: CSVALTGAGGETQYF

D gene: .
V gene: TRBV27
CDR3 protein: CASSIIPLPFNEQFF